This TCR beta chain came from a study of shared clonotypes between healthy human individuals. Assay: immunoSEQ multiplex PCR; the TCRdb copy retains only in-frame clones and omits some. The sample carries some 900,000 clones, approximately 80% recorded once. V dropped 3 bases and J dropped 14; count of bases not matched to a gene: 13. This CDR3 has 15 residues. Germline CDR1 SGHRS, CDR2 YFSETQ. The material sequenced was memory CD4+ T cells sorted from blood. The subset denotes: CD45RA-negative fraction. The clonotype was recovered from a man between 18 and 29 years old in good health. The rearrangement links TRBV5-1 to TRBJ2-3, with 12 positions matching TRBD1. For the CDR3, the DNA is TGCGCCAGCAGCTCCTCCGGGACAGGGGGCGCGTTTTGGTATTTT. This sequence encodes CASSSSGTGGAFWYF. Variable domain in full (rest from reference TRBV5-1 and TRBJ2-3): KAGVTQTPRYLIKTRGQQVTLSCSPISGHRSVSWYQQTPGQGLQFLFEYFSETQRNKGNFPGRFSGRQFSNSRSEMNVSTLELGDSALYLCASSSSGTGGAFWYFGPGTRLTVL.